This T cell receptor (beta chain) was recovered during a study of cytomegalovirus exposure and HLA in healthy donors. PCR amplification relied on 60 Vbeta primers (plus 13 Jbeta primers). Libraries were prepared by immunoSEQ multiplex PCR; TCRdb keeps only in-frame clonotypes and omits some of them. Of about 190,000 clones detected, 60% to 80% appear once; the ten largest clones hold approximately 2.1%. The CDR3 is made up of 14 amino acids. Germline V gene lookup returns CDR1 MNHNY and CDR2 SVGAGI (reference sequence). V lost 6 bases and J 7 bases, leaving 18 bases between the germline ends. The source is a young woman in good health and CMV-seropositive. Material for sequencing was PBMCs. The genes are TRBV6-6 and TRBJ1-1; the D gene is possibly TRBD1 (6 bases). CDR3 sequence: CASSPGGGGIEAFF. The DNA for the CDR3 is TGTGCCAGCAGCCCGGGGGGGGGCGGTATTGAAGCTTTCTTT.